One sample yielded the 28 T cell receptor beta chains listed below, sequenced in a study of T-cell memory formation after mild COVID-19. TCRdb used MiXCR to reprocess the 5' RACE reads, holding one entry per CDR3 protein. The sample comprises some 600,000 distinct CDR3 sequences, 15% to 20% of which are singletons, and about 7.4% rests with the top ten. What was sequenced was PBMCs or a T cell subset sorted from them (not recorded which). The receptors originated from an adult woman who had mild COVID-19 (a few samples of this study predate the infection). Cell type and time point are not known.

The V gene is TRBV7-9, the J gene TRBJ1-2; D is uncertain. Germline V gene lookup returns CDR1 SEHNR and CDR2 FQNEAQ (reference sequence). CDR3 size: 10 residues. V lost 4 bases to trimming and J lost 7 bases, with 4 bases between them. CDR3: CASSSIGYTF. The CDR3 nucleotides are TGTGCCAGCAGCTCGATTGGCTACACCTTC.

This clonotype turned up a few times. The chain employs TRBV6-2 or TRBV6-3 and TRBJ2-7; D is unresolved. Deletions cut 2 bases from V and 1 base from J, with 12 bases between. CDR3 length: 15 residues. Per the germline V gene, CDR1 is MNHEY and CDR2 is SVGEGT. CDR3 nucleotides: TGTGCCAGCAGTTACGATAGCTCCTCGTCCTACGAGCAGTACTTC. Its translation: CASSYDSSSSYEQYF.

This chain connects TRBV10-3 to TRBJ1-1; the match to TRBD1 covers 8 bases. Germline V gene data show CDR1 as ENHRY and CDR2 as SYGVKD. Losses at the gene ends were 5 bases for V and 0 bases for J; bases not matched to a gene: 11. CDR3 size: 17 residues. The DNA for the CDR3 is TGTGCCATCAGTAGTTCCGACAGGGGAACCATGAACACTGAAGCTTTCTTT. Translation gives CAISSSDRGTMNTEAFF.

V and J are TRBV29-1 and TRBJ1-1; the D is unclear. Germline assignment: CDR1 SQVTM and CDR2 ANQGSEA. V was clipped by 4 bases and J by 5 bases, with 17 bases between them. The CDR3 consists of 14 residues. This CDR3 is CSVGSTSLRTEAFF. The CDR3 nucleotides are TGCAGCGTTGGAAGCACCAGCCTAAGGACTGAAGCTTTCTTT. The full variable domain, in which reference TRBV29-1 and TRBJ1-1 provide the parts outside the CDR3, is SAVISQKPSRDICQRGTSLTIQCQVDSQVTMMFWYRQQPGQSLTLIATANQGSEATYESGFVIDKFPISRPNLTFSTLTVSNMSPEDSSIYLCSVGSTSLRTEAFFGQGTRLTVV.

V usage is TRBV20-1 and J usage is TRBJ1-1, with D possibly matching TRBD1 (6 bases). Germline CDR1 reads DFQATT; CDR2 reads SNEGSKA (reference sequence). The CDR3 sequence is 13 residues long. With 4 bases removed from V and 5 bases from J, the gap between germline ends came to 14 bases. CDR3 protein: CSANRGQGTEAFF. CDR3 in DNA: TGCAGTGCTAACCGGGGGCAGGGAACTGAAGCTTTCTTT.

The chain uses TRBV7-3 and TRBJ2-2; D is unresolved. The V and J ends lost 0 bases and 6 bases respectively, with 8 bases between them. CDR3 length equals 14 residues. Looked up from germline, CDR1 is SGHTA and CDR2 is FQGTGA. The DNA for the CDR3 is TGTGCCAGCAGCTTAACTGACCAAGCCGGGGAGCTGTTTTTT. Its protein product is CASSLTDQAGELFF.

The chain has TRBV7-3 and TRBJ2-1; 12 bases agree with TRBD2. The CDR3 covers 17 residues. V shed 4 bases and J 6 bases; nucleotides not matched to a gene: 10. Germline V gene sequence: CDR1 SGHTA, CDR2 FQGTGA. The CDR3 sequence: CASSSPLTSGRSNEQFF. The CDR3 DNA is TGTGCCAGCAGCTCCCCTCTGACTAGCGGGAGAAGCAATGAGCAGTTCTTC.

This clonotype was counted only a few times. The chain employs TRBV19 and TRBJ2-3, with 7 bases fitting TRBD1. CDR3 length: 15 residues. Germline V CDR1 and CDR2: LNHDA, SQIVND (reference sequence). J lost 0 bases, V lost 10 bases, and 10 bases had no gene match. The CDR3 bases are TGTGCCACGAAGGGAAGGGGGCTGAGCACAGATACGCAGTATTTT. Translation: CATKGRGLSTDTQYF.

The rearrangement joins TRBV20-1 to TRBJ2-6, with D uncertain. V lost 5 bases and J 1 base, leaving 15 bases between the germline ends. This CDR3 has 16 residues. CDR1 is DFQATT, CDR2 SNEGSKA, per germline (reference sequence). CDR3 nucleotide sequence: TGCAGTGCTGACCTCGGACCCCGATCTGGGGCCAACGTCCTGACTTTC. This codes for CSADLGPRSGANVLTF.

The chain joins TRBV7-8 to TRBJ1-5; D not resolved. Germline CDR1 reads SGHVS; CDR2 reads FQNEAQ. V lost 0 bases and J 3 bases, leaving 9 bases between the germline ends. This CDR3 has 15 amino acids. CDR3 amino acids: CASSLAGPNNQPQHF. CDR3 bases: TGTGCCAGCAGCTTAGCCGGACCGAACAATCAGCCCCAGCATTTT.

V and J are TRBV18 and TRBJ2-3, with 11 bases identical to TRBD1. This CDR3 contains 13 residues. Trimming at V came to 4 bases and at J to 6 bases, leaving 0 bases not matched to a gene. Looked up from germline, CDR1 is KGHSH and CDR2 is LQKENI. The CDR3 sequence is CASSRDRGDTQYF. CDR3 bases: TGTGCCAGCTCACGGGACAGGGGGGATACGCAGTATTTT. Together with reference TRBV18 and TRBJ2-3, the CDR3 gives the full variable domain: NAGVMQNPRHLVRRRGQEARLRCSPMKGHSHVYWYRQLPEEGLKFMVYLQKENIIDESGMPKERFSAEFPKEGPSILRIQQVVRGDSAAYFCASSRDRGDTQYFGPGTRLTVL.

This clonotype was seen a few times. The V gene is TRBV5-1, the J gene TRBJ2-5, with D maybe TRBD2 (5 bases). There are 16 residues in the CDR3. The germline gives CDR1 SGHRS, CDR2 YFSETQ. Trimming removed 7 bases from V and 1 base from J, with 20 bases in between. The DNA for the CDR3 is TGCGCCAGCGGCCGCGGGCTGTCGGATGGCCAAGAGACCCAGTACTTC. The encoded protein is CASGRGLSDGQETQYF. The variable domain in full, with the rest retrieved from reference TRBV5-1 and TRBJ2-5, is KAGVTQTPRYLIKTRGQQVTLSCSPISGHRSVSWYQQTPGQGLQFLFEYFSETQRNKGNFPGRFSGRQFSNSRSEMNVSTLELGDSALYLCASGRGLSDGQETQYFGPGTRLLVL.

There are a few counts of this clonotype. The CDR3 sequence: CASSQVWAGVEYEQYF. The DNA of the CDR3 is TGCGCCAGCAGCCAAGTCTGGGCGGGGGTCGAGTACGAGCAGTACTTC. The rearrangement joins TRBV4-1 to TRBJ2-7; 7 bases map to TRBD2. This CDR3 has 16 amino acids. Germline V gene lookup returns CDR1 MGHRA and CDR2 YSYEKL. J lost 4 bases, V lost 1 base, and 10 bases had no gene match.

Only a few counts were recorded for this clonotype. Here the CDR3 DNA reads TGCAGTGCTAGAGATGTTAAGGGGCAGGAATCAGATACGCAGTATTTT. Translating it yields CSARDVKGQESDTQYF. This chain joins TRBV20-1 and TRBJ2-3; D perhaps matches TRBD1 (5 bases). Germline V gene data show CDR1 as DFQATT and CDR2 as SNEGSKA (reference sequence). The CDR3 length is 16 residues. Between the trimmed V and J ends, which lost 0 bases and 4 bases, there was a span of 17 bases.

The V gene is TRBV4-3, the J gene TRBJ1-1, with D possibly TRBD1 on 5 matching bases. This CDR3 is built from 16 residues. Trimming took 5 bases from V and 0 from J, leaving 16 bases between them. Per the germline V gene, CDR1 is LGHNA and CDR2 is YSLEER. This chain's CDR3 is CASSYDFRAMNTEAFF. In DNA form, the CDR3 reads TGCGCCAGCAGCTATGACTTCAGGGCTATGAACACTGAAGCTTTCTTT.

The genes are TRBV7-9 and TRBJ1-4; D is perhaps TRBD1 (6 bases). Trimming stripped 1 base from V and 8 bases from J, with 14 bases between. Germline V CDR1 and CDR2: SEHNR, FQNEAQ (reference sequence). There are 15 residues in the CDR3. The CDR3 DNA sequence: TGTGCCAGCAGCTTAGTAGGGACAAGAGTCGAAAAACTGTTTTTT. This encodes CASSLVGTRVEKLFF.

This clonotype appeared a few times. The chain links TRBV15 to TRBJ1-4; D is ambiguous. The germline V gene has CDR1 LNHNV and CDR2 YYDKDF (reference sequence). The V end was cut by 7 bases, the J end by 9 bases, with 18 bases between. The CDR3 totals 14 residues. CDR3 protein: CATMGKGPLKKLFF. The CDR3 DNA sequence: TGTGCCACCATGGGCAAAGGGCCACTAAAAAAACTGTTTTTT. Full variable domain (remainder filled in from reference TRBV15 and TRBJ1-4): DAMVIQNPRYQVTQFGKPVTLSCSQTLNHNVMYWYQQKSSQAPKLLFHYYDKDFNNEADTPDNFQSRRPNTSFCFLDIRSPGLGDTAMYLCATMGKGPLKKLFFGSGTQLSVL.

Ten or more counts support this clonotype. The chain carries TRBV11-2 and TRBJ2-1, with 8 bases lining up with TRBD1. V was pared by 8 bases and J by 4 bases, with 7 bases of the junction left unmatched. Looked up from germline, CDR1 is SGHAT and CDR2 is FQNNGV. CDR3 length equals 14 residues. For the CDR3, the DNA is TGTGCCAGCCATTCTCGACAGGGGTACAATGAGCAGTTCTTC. Its translation: CASHSRQGYNEQFF. Full variable domain (remainder filled in from reference TRBV11-2 and TRBJ2-1): EAGVAQSPRYKIIEKRQSVAFWCNPISGHATLYWYQQILGQGPKLLIQFQNNGVVDDSQLPKDRFSAERLKGVDSTLKIQPAKLEDSAVYLCASHSRQGYNEQFFGPGTRLTVL.

This clonotype has just a few counts. The rearrangement uses TRBV5-1 and TRBJ2-3; tentatively, D is TRBD1 (6 bases). The CDR3 runs 21 residues. V lost 3 bases and J 6 bases, leaving 35 bases between the germline ends. CDR1 is SGHRS and CDR2 is YFSETQ in the germline V gene. Here the CDR3 DNA reads TGCGCCAGCAGCTGGGGTCAGGCGCCTTTTACTCCCGAAGGGGGAACGGATACGCAGTATTTT. Translating gives CASSWGQAPFTPEGGTDTQYF.

This clonotype was seen more than once but under ten times. The chain uses TRBV6-2 or TRBV6-3 and TRBJ2-2; D gene ambiguous. The germline V gene encodes CDR1 MNHEY and CDR2 SVGEGT. Trimming took 0 bases from V and 3 from J, leaving 11 bases between them. The CDR3 consists of 16 residues. CDR3 residues: CASSYSASGYTGELFF. The CDR3 DNA follows: TGTGCCAGCAGTTACTCGGCTAGTGGGTACACCGGGGAGCTGTTTTTT.

The chain links TRBV18 to TRBJ2-1; D may be TRBD2 (7 bases). The V gene lost 6 bases and the J gene lost 9 bases, with 15 bases spanning the gap. This CDR3 spans 13 amino acids. Germline loops: CDR1 KGHSH, CDR2 LQKENI. The CDR3 region is CASSIQGGSEQFF. Here the CDR3 DNA reads TGTGCCAGCTCGATACAGGGAGGGAGTGAGCAGTTCTTC.

J is TRBJ1-6 and V is TRBV6-6; 12 nucleotides align to TRBD1. Trimming cost V 5 bases and J 10 bases; bases outside gene matches: 6. CDR3 length equals 15 residues. Germline V gene sequence: CDR1 MNHNY, CDR2 SVGAGI (reference sequence). The CDR3 DNA reads TGTGCCAGCAGTCTGGGACAGGGGGCACGGTCACCCCTCCACTTT. It specifies CASSLGQGARSPLHF.

The chain joins TRBV6-6 to TRBJ2-3; the D is unclear. V lost 6 bases and J 3 bases, leaving 10 bases between the germline ends. In germline, CDR1 is MNHNY, CDR2 SVGAGI (reference sequence). CDR3 size: 13 residues. CDR3 DNA: TGTGCCAGCAGAGCTTACACTACAGATACGCAGTATTTT. Protein: CASRAYTTDTQYF.

The sample holds a few counts of this clonotype. This chain joins TRBV7-8 and TRBJ1-6; 7 positions match TRBD1. J lost 9 bases, V lost 2 bases, and 7 bases had no gene match. Germline V gene data show CDR1 as SGHVS and CDR2 as FQNEAQ. The CDR3 sequence is 15 residues long. CDR3 nucleotides: TGTGCCAGCAGCTTAAATCGGGACAGTTCTTCACCCCTCCACTTT. Encoded protein: CASSLNRDSSSPLHF.

The chain uses TRBV5-1 and TRBJ1-5; D gene ambiguous. The germline V gene encodes CDR1 SGHRS and CDR2 YFSETQ. Trimming took 5 bases from V and 1 from J, leaving 10 bases between them. This CDR3 is built from 14 residues. CDR3: CASSEGSSNQPQHF. In DNA form, the CDR3 reads TGCGCCAGCAGTGAAGGGAGCAGCAATCAGCCCCAGCATTTT.

This clonotype has a count of ten or more. This chain links TRBV6-1 with TRBJ2-2, with 10 bases fitting TRBD2. V trimming: 5 bases; J trimming: 1 base; junction bases outside the gene matches: 4. Germline CDR1 MNHNS, CDR2 SASEGT. This CDR3 is built from 16 residues. CDR3 residues: CASSRLAGQNTGELFF. DNA of the CDR3: TGTGCCAGCAGTAGACTAGCGGGCCAGAACACCGGGGAGCTGTTTTTT.

This clonotype was found many times. V and J are TRBV11-2 and TRBJ2-5; TRBD2 matches 8 bases. J gave up 5 bases and V 5 bases, and 7 bases lay outside the gene matches. The CDR3 length is 14 residues. CDR1 and CDR2 (germline): SGHAT, FQNNGV. The CDR3 DNA is TGTGCCAGCAGCCCAGGACTAGCTCGGGAGACCCAGTACTTC. Protein sequence: CASSPGLARETQYF.

This sequence joins TRBV6-1 and TRBJ2-5; weak D call: TRBD1 (6 bases). CDR3 length equals 13 residues. Germline CDR1 MNHNS, CDR2 SASEGT. V lost 7 bases to trimming and J lost 1 base, with 10 bases between them. The CDR3 is CASNRESQETQYF. CDR3 DNA: TGTGCCAGCAACAGGGAATCCCAAGAGACCCAGTACTTC.